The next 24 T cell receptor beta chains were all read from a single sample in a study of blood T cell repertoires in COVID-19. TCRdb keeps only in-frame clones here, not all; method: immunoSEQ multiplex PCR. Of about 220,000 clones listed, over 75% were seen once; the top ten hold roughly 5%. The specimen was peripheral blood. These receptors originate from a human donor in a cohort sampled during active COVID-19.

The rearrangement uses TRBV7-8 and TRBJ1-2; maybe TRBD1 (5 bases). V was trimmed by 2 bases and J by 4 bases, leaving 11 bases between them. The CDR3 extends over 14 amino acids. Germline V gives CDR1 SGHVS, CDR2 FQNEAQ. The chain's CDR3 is CASSLLGLGYGYTF. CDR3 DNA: TGTGCCAGCAGCTTACTGGGGCTCGGCTATGGCTACACCTTC.

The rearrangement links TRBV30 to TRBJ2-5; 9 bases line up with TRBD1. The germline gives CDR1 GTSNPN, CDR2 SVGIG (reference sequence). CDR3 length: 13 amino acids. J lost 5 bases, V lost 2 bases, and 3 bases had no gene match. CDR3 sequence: CAWSWTGAETQYF. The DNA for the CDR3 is TGTGCCTGGAGTTGGACAGGGGCGGAGACCCAGTACTTC.

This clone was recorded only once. CDR3 residues: CASSFQGWTEAFF. The CDR3 region has the DNA TGTGCCAGTAGTTTCCAGGGGTGGACTGAAGCTTTCTTT. The chain recombines TRBV19 with TRBJ1-1, with TRBD1 as a possible D gene (6 bases). Germline V lookup: CDR1 LNHDA, CDR2 SQIVND (reference sequence). Trimming shortened V by 5 bases and J by 5 bases, and 12 bases separated the two germline ends. The CDR3 runs to 13 residues.

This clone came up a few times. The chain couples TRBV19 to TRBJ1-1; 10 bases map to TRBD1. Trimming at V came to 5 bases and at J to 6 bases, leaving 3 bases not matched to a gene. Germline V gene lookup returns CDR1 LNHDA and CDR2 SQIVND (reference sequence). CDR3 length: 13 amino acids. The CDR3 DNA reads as TGTGCCAGTAGTGCCGGGACAGGGGCTGAAGCTTTCTTT. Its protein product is CASSAGTGAEAFF.

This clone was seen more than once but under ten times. The CDR3 DNA follows: TGTGCCAGCAGCATACAGGGGAAAAATTCACCCCTCCACTTT. It translates to CASSIQGKNSPLHF. This chain connects TRBV3-1 (or the pseudogene TRBV3-2) to TRBJ1-6; 7 nucleotides agree with TRBD1. This CDR3 has 14 residues. In germline, CDR1 is LGHDT, CDR2 YNNKEL (reference sequence). The J segment lost 7 bases and the V segment lost 5 bases, leaving 5 bases of the junction unmatched.

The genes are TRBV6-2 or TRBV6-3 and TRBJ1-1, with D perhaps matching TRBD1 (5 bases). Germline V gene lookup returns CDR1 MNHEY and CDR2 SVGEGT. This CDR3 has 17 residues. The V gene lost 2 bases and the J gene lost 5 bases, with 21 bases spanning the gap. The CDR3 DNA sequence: TGTGCCAGCAGTTACGGAGGGGACGGGAATTGGGGAACTGAAGCTTTCTTT. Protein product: CASSYGGDGNWGTEAFF.

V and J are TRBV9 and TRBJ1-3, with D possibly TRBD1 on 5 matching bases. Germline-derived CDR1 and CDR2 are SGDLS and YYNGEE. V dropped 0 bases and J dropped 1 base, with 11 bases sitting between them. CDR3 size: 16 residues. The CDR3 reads CASSVGWRGSGNTIYF. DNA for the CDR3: TGTGCCAGCAGCGTAGGGTGGCGGGGGTCTGGAAACACCATATATTTT.

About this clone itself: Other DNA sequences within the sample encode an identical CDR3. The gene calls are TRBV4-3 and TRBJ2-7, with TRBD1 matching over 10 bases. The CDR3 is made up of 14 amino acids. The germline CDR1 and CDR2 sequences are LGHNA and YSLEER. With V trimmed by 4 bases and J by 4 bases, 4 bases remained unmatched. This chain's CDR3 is CASSPRQGAYEQYF. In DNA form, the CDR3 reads TGCGCCAGCAGCCCCAGACAGGGGGCTTACGAGCAGTACTTC.

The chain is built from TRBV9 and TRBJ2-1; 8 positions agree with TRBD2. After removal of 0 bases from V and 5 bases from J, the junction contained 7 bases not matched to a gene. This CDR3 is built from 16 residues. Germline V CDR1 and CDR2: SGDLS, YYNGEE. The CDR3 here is CASSVVVSGANNEQFF. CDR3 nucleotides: TGTGCCAGCAGCGTAGTGGTTAGCGGGGCAAACAATGAGCAGTTCTTC.

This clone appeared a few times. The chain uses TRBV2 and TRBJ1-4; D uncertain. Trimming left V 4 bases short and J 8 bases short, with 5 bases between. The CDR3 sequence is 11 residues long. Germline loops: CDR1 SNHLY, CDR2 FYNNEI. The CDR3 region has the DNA TGTGCCAGCAGTGGGAGGGAAAAACTGTTTTTT. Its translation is CASSGREKLFF.

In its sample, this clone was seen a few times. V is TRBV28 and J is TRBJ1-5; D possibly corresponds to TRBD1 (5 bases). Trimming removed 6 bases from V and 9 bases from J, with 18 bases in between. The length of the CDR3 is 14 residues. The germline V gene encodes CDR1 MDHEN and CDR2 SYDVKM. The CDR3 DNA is TGTGCCAGCAGCTCACCTTCCCCAGGGTCGCCCCAGCATTTT. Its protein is CASSSPSPGSPQHF. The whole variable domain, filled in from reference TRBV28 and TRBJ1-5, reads DVKVTQSSRYLVKRTGEKVFLECVQDMDHENMFWYRQDPGLGLRLIYFSYDVKMKEKGDIPEGYSVSREKKERFSLILESASTNQTSMYLCASSSPSPGSPQHFGDGTRLSIL.

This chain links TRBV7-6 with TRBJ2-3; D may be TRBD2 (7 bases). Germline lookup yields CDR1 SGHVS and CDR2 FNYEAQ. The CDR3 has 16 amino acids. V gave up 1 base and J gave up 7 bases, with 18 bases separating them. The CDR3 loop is CASSLVAGAGPYTQYF. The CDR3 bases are TGTGCCAGCAGCTTAGTTGCGGGGGCCGGTCCCTATACGCAGTATTTT.

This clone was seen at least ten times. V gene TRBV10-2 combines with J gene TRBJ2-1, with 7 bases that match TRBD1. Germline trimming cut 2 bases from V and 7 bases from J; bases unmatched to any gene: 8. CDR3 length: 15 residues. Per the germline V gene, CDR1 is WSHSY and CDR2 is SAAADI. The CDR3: CASSEATGIVNEQFF. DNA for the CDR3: TGCGCCAGCAGTGAGGCGACAGGGATCGTTAATGAGCAGTTCTTC.

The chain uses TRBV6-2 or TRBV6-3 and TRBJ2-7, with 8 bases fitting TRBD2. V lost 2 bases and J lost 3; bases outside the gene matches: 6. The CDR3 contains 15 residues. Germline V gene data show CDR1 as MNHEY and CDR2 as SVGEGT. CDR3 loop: CASSYPLAEGYEQYF. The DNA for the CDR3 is TGTGCCAGCAGTTACCCACTAGCGGAGGGCTACGAGCAGTACTTC.

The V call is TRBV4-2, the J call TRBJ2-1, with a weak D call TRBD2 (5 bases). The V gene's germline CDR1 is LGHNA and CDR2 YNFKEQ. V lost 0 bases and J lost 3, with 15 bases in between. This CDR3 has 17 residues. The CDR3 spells CASSQDSSGGLYNEQFF. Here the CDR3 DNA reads TGTGCCAGCAGCCAAGATTCAAGCGGAGGCCTCTACAATGAGCAGTTCTTC.

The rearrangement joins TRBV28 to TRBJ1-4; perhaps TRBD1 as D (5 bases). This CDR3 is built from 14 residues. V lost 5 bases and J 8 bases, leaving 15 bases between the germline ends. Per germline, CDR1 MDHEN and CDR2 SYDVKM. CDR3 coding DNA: TGTGCCAGCAGTCTGACCGTCGCAGGGGAAAAACTGTTTTTT. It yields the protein CASSLTVAGEKLFF.

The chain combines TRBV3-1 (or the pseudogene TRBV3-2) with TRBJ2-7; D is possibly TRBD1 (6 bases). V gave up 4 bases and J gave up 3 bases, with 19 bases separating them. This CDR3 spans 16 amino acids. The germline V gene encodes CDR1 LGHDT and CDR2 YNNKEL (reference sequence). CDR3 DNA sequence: TGTGCCAGCAGCCGAGCGATGACGGACAGCCTCTACGAGCAGTACTTC. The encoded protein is CASSRAMTDSLYEQYF.

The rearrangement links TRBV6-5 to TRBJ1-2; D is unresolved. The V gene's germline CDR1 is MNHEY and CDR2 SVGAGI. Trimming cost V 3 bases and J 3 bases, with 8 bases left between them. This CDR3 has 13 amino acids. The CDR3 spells CASSYAADYGYTF. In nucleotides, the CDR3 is TGTGCCAGCAGTTATGCGGCAGACTATGGCTACACCTTC.

The CDR3 is CASSPAGRGANQPQHF. The CDR3 DNA reads as TGTGCCAGTAGTCCTGCAGGGAGGGGGGCAAATCAGCCCCAGCATTTT. V usage is TRBV19 and J usage is TRBJ1-5, with a weak D call TRBD1 (6 bases). The V and J ends lost 5 bases and 4 bases respectively, with 18 bases between them. The CDR3 totals 16 residues. Germline-derived CDR1 and CDR2 are LNHDA and SQIVND (reference sequence).

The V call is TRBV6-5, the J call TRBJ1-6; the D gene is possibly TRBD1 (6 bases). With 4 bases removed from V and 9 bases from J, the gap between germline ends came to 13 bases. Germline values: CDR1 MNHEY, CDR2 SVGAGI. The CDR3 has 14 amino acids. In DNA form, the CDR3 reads TGTGCCAGCAGTTCCCAGGGGATAGGTTCACCCCTCCACTTT. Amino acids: CASSSQGIGSPLHF.

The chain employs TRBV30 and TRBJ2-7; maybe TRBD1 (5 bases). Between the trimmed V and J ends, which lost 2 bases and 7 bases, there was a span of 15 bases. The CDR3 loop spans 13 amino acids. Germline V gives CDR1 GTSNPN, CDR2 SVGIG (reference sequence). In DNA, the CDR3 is TGTGCCTGGAGTTCTCAGGGTGGATGGGAGCAGTACTTC. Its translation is CAWSSQGGWEQYF.

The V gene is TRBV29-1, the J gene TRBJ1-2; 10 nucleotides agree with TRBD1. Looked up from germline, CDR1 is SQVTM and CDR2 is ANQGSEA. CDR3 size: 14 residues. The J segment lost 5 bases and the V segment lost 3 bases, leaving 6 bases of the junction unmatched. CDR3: CSVDGTGVQYGYTF. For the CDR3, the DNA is TGCAGCGTTGATGGGACAGGGGTACAGTATGGCTACACCTTC.

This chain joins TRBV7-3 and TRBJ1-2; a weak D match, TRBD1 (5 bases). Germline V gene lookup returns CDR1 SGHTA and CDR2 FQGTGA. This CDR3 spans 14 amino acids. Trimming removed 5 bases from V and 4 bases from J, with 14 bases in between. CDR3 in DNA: TGTGCCAGCAGCCTGGGGCCGGAGGGCTATGGCTACACCTTC. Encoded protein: CASSLGPEGYGYTF.

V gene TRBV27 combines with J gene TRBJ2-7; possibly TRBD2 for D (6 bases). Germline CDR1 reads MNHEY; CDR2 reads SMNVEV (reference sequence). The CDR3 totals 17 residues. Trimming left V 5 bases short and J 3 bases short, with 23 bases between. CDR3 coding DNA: TGTGCCAGCAGTCCTTCACTTGGGGACTTAGTGAACTACGAGCAGTACTTC. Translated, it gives CASSPSLGDLVNYEQYF.